A selection of T cell receptor beta chains follows, all from one sample in a study of CD8 T cells in ankylosing spondylitis. TCRdb reprocessed the 5' RACE reads via MiXCR and lists one record per CDR3 protein. Here the sample spans 200,000 to 250,000 distinct CDR3 sequences, about 16% being singletons. The sequenced material came from blood, either unsorted or a sorted T cell fraction (not recorded which). These receptor sequences come from a male donor with ankylosing spondylitis. Each CDR3 is given with its conserved first and last residue. Fields, in order: clone size, V gene, J gene, D gene, CDR3 protein, CDR3 DNA. D genes are given only for firm matches. Some rows mark clone size as missing; the rest say once, few, many or name a class of expanded clone.

.	TRBV15	TRBJ1-5	.	CATSRVGNSNQPQHF	TGTGCCACCAGCAGAGTCGGTAATAGCAATCAGCCCCAGCATTTT
few	TRBV28	TRBJ2-7	.	CASSAPLTKISYEQYF	TGTGCCAGCAGTGCCCCACTGACTAAAATCTCCTACGAGCAGTACTTC
few	TRBV2	TRBJ1-1	.	CASSDGQSITEAFF	TGTGCCAGCAGCGACGGACAATCTATTACTGAAGCTTTCTTT
few	TRBV28	TRBJ2-6	.	CASSLRMLGALSGANVLTF	TGTGCCAGCAGTTTACGGATGCTGGGGGCCCTCTCTGGGGCCAACGTCCTGACTTTC
few	TRBV28	TRBJ2-5	.	CASTAGWETQYF	TGTGCCAGCACGGCAGGGTGGGAGACCCAGTACTTC
.	TRBV27	TRBJ2-1	.	CASSLARHYNEQFF	TGTGCCAGCAGTTTAGCCCGACACTACAATGAGCAGTTCTTC
.	TRBV13	TRBJ1-6	TRBD1	CASSSTGTDYNSPLHF	TGTGCCAGCAGCTCGACCGGGACAGATTATAATTCACCCCTCCACTTT
few	TRBV18	TRBJ2-1	.	CASLIPGRKDEQFF	TGTGCCAGCCTTATTCCGGGACGAAAGGATGAGCAGTTCTTC
.	TRBV12-3/TRBV12-4	TRBJ2-3	.	CASSPYQDTHYF	TGTGCCAGCAGCCCCTACCAGGATACGCACTATTTT
.	TRBV9	TRBJ2-3	TRBD2	CASSASGRSTDTQYF	TGTGCCAGCAGCGCTAGCGGGAGGAGCACAGATACGCAGTATTTT
.	TRBV7-3	TRBJ2-3	TRBD2	CASSLAGLAADTQYF	TGTGCCAGCAGCTTGGCTGGACTAGCTGCAGATACGCAGTATTTT
few	TRBV4-1	TRBJ1-1	TRBD1	CASSQINPRTGEIELNTEAFF	TGCGCCAGCAGCCAAATAAACCCCCGGACAGGGGAGATAGAGTTGAACACTGAAGCTTTCTTT
many	TRBV6-2/TRBV6-3	TRBJ2-2	.	CASSYTVSNTGELFF	TGTGCCAGCAGTTACACGGTCAGCAACACCGGGGAGCTGTTTTTT
few	TRBV5-1	TRBJ2-2	.	CASSLGSGTGELFF	TGCGCCAGCAGCTTGGGGTCGGGGACCGGGGAGCTGTTTTTT
few	TRBV4-2	TRBJ1-2	TRBD1	CASSQEWTGGGGYTF	TGTGCCAGCAGCCAAGAGTGGACAGGGGGCGGAGGCTACACCTTC
.	TRBV30	TRBJ2-7	TRBD1	CAWEGQGEYEQYF	TGTGCCTGGGAGGGACAGGGGGAATACGAGCAGTACTTC
few	TRBV11-2	TRBJ2-1	.	CASSQPRLALPSYNEQFF	TGTGCCAGCAGCCAGCCTCGGCTAGCGTTGCCTTCCTACAATGAGCAGTTCTTC
many	TRBV29-1	TRBJ2-1	.	CSAAAYNEQFF	TGCAGCGCGGCAGCTTACAATGAGCAGTTCTTC
.	TRBV28	TRBJ2-1	TRBD2	CASSPRAAGLDPAREQFF	TGTGCCAGCAGCCCCCGCGCCGCAGGACTAGACCCGGCCCGTGAGCAGTTCTTC
few	TRBV27	TRBJ2-5	TRBD2	CASNPRGGGVWETQYF	TGTGCCAGCAACCCAAGGGGCGGGGGGGTGTGGGAGACCCAGTACTTC
few	TRBV20-1	TRBJ2-7	TRBD2	CSAIGLAGGGDEQYF	TGCAGTGCTATCGGACTAGCGGGTGGGGGGGATGAGCAGTACTTC
.	TRBV7-7	TRBJ2-2	.	CASSPGGFTGELFF	TGTGCCAGCAGCCCTGGAGGCTTCACCGGGGAGCTGTTTTTT
few	TRBV4-1	TRBJ2-5	TRBD2	CASSQTSGHQETQYF	TGCGCCAGCAGCCAAACTAGCGGGCACCAAGAGACCCAGTACTTC
.	TRBV11-2	TRBJ2-7	TRBD1	CASSFDGGQVLSSSYEQYF	TGTGCCAGCAGCTTTGATGGGGGACAGGTCCTCTCGAGCTCCTACGAGCAGTACTTC
few	TRBV27	TRBJ1-4	TRBD1	CASSSGGGREKLFF	TGTGCCAGCAGTTCAGGGGGAGGAAGGGAAAAACTGTTTTTT
.	TRBV19	TRBJ2-3	.	CASGGTHTQYF	TGTGCCAGTGGGGGTACACATACGCAGTATTTT
.	TRBV11-3	TRBJ2-7	.	CASSTDRYEQYF	TGTGCCAGCAGCACAGACCGCTACGAGCAGTACTTC
.	TRBV11-2	TRBJ2-5	.	CASSLVGPGIETQYF	TGTGCCAGCAGCTTAGTTGGGCCCGGCATAGAGACCCAGTACTTC
many	TRBV11-2	TRBJ1-1	.	CASSLGGTTNTEAFF	TGTGCCAGCAGCTTGGGCGGCACCACGAACACTGAAGCTTTCTTT
few	TRBV29-1	TRBJ1-2	TRBD1	CSAGQGVSSYTF	TGCAGCGCGGGGCAGGGGGTATCAAGCTACACCTTC
few	TRBV29-1	TRBJ2-7	TRBD2	CSVVRPLAGGEQYF	TGCAGCGTTGTCAGACCGCTAGCGGGAGGGGAGCAGTACTTC
few	TRBV4-1	TRBJ2-2	.	CASSQEFQVGDTGELFF	TGCGCCAGCAGCCAAGAGTTCCAGGTTGGTGACACCGGGGAGCTGTTTTTT
.	TRBV13	TRBJ1-1	.	CAISLRQLPNTEAFF	TGTGCCATCAGCTTAAGACAGCTCCCGAACACTGAAGCTTTCTTT
few	TRBV5-6	TRBJ2-7	TRBD1	CASSSVQGAAYEQYF	TGTGCCAGCAGCTCCGTACAGGGGGCCGCCTACGAGCAGTACTTC
few	TRBV7-9	TRBJ2-5	.	CASSSLVPQETQYF	TGTGCCAGCAGCTCTTTGGTCCCTCAAGAGACCCAGTACTTC
many	TRBV12-3/TRBV12-4	TRBJ2-1	.	CASRPAGGAVNNEQFF	TGTGCCAGCAGACCTGCAGGGGGGGCAGTTAACAATGAGCAGTTCTTC
many	TRBV13	TRBJ2-7	.	CASSRLNYEQYF	TGTGCCAGCAGCCGACTCAACTACGAGCAGTACTTC
many	TRBV4-1	TRBJ2-1	TRBD1	CASSQAPEGAGGLFF	TGCGCCAGCAGCCAAGCCCCCGAGGGAGCAGGGGGTCTGTTCTTC
.	TRBV5-4	TRBJ2-7	.	CASNFQGSHEQYF	TGTGCCAGCAACTTCCAGGGTAGCCACGAGCAGTACTTC
.	TRBV29-1	TRBJ1-1	.	CSVEGGGNTEAFF	TGCAGCGTTGAGGGGGGGGGGAACACTGAAGCTTTCTTT
.	TRBV29-1	TRBJ2-5	TRBD2	CGGGQETQYF	TGCGGGGGGGGCCAAGAGACCCAGTACTTC
.	TRBV4-1	TRBJ2-2	.	CASSQGAVLQENTGELFF	TGCGCCAGCAGCCAAGGAGCGGTTCTACAAGAGAACACCGGGGAGCTGTTTTTT
many	TRBV12-3/TRBV12-4	TRBJ2-2	.	CASSLSGFAGELFF	TGTGCCAGCAGTTTATCAGGTTTTGCCGGGGAGCTGTTTTTT
.	TRBV5-1	TRBJ2-3	TRBD2	CASSELSGGAVDTQYF	TGCGCCAGCAGCGAACTTAGCGGGGGGGCTGTAGATACGCAGTATTTT
few	TRBV11-3	TRBJ2-1	.	CASRGTSDYNEQFF	TGTGCCAGCAGGGGGACAAGCGATTACAATGAGCAGTTCTTC
.	TRBV5-1	TRBJ2-3	TRBD2	CASSLEGGGGYTDTQYF	TGCGCCAGCAGCTTGGAAGGCGGGGGGGGATACACAGATACGCAGTATTTT
few	TRBV6-2/TRBV6-3	TRBJ2-2	TRBD2	CASSYPSPGLAGIVWSGELFF	TGTGCCAGCAGTTACCCCTCTCCGGGACTAGCGGGAATAGTTTGGTCCGGGGAGCTGTTTTTT
few	TRBV6-1	TRBJ1-2	.	CASNLDLSYGYTF	TGTGCCAGCAACTTGGATTTGAGCTATGGCTACACCTTC